These T cell receptor beta chains were read from a single sample in a study of blood T cell repertoires in COVID-19. Only in-frame clones appear in the TCRdb table, and some are missing; sequencing was by immunoSEQ multiplex PCR. The sample records about 98,000 clones, 84% being singletons. The specimen sequenced was peripheral blood. The receptors were sampled from a human donor in a cohort sampled during active COVID-19. The CDR3 runs from the conserved cysteine through the conserved F or W. Fields, in order: J gene, clone size, CDR3 length, D gene, V gene, CDR3 protein, CDR3 DNA. A D gene is named only where the DNA matches it firmly. A row's size may be missing; if present it is once, few, many or a size class.

j_gene: TRBJ1-2; abundance: .; len: 14; d_gene: TRBD1; v_gene: TRBV5-4; CDR3aa: CASSLGQGRYGYTF; CDR3nt: TGTGCCAGCAGCTTGGGACAGGGCAGGTATGGCTACACCTTC
j_gene: TRBJ1-1; abundance: .; len: 14; d_gene: .; v_gene: TRBV4-2; CDR3aa: CASSQSRESTEAFF; CDR3nt: TGTGCCAGCAGCCAGAGTCGGGAGAGCACTGAAGCTTTCTTT
j_gene: TRBJ1-3; abundance: few; len: 16; d_gene: .; v_gene: TRBV19; CDR3aa: CASSARLRQAGNTIYF; CDR3nt: TGTGCCAGTAGCGCCCGACTACGTCAGGCTGGAAACACCATATATTTT
j_gene: TRBJ2-3; abundance: .; len: 16; d_gene: TRBD2; v_gene: TRBV9; CDR3aa: CASSVSSGGSTDTQYF; CDR3nt: TGTGCCAGCAGCGTTTCTAGCGGGGGAAGCACAGATACGCAGTATTTT
j_gene: TRBJ2-2; abundance: many; len: 15; d_gene: .; v_gene: TRBV15; CDR3aa: CATSRDRANTGELFF; CDR3nt: TGTGCCACCAGCAGAGACAGGGCGAACACCGGGGAGCTGTTTTTT
j_gene: TRBJ2-4; abundance: .; len: 15; d_gene: .; v_gene: TRBV28; CDR3aa: CASSPLSEPKNIQYF; CDR3nt: TGTGCCAGCAGCCCGCTCAGCGAACCCAAAAACATTCAGTACTTC
j_gene: TRBJ1-1; abundance: once; len: 15; d_gene: .; v_gene: TRBV11-2; CDR3aa: CASSLGAGMNTEAFF; CDR3nt: TGTGCCAGCAGCCTAGGGGCAGGGATGAACACTGAAGCTTTCTTT
j_gene: TRBJ2-1; abundance: .; len: 14; d_gene: .; v_gene: TRBV7-6; CDR3aa: CASSAGATYNEQFF; CDR3nt: TGTGCCAGCAGCGCGGGCGCCACCTACAATGAGCAGTTCTTC
j_gene: TRBJ1-1; abundance: once; len: 13; d_gene: .; v_gene: TRBV3-1/TRBV3-2; CDR3aa: CASRRIGGTEAFF; CDR3nt: TGTGCCAGCAGGCGTATAGGGGGCACTGAAGCTTTCTTT
j_gene: TRBJ2-3; abundance: few; len: 16; d_gene: TRBD2; v_gene: TRBV6-4; CDR3aa: CASSPRGGAGTDTQYF; CDR3nt: TGTGCCAGCAGTCCCCGGGGGGGGGCGGGCACAGATACGCAGTATTTT
j_gene: TRBJ2-1; abundance: .; len: 15; d_gene: TRBD2; v_gene: TRBV13; CDR3aa: CASSWTSGGQTEQFF; CDR3nt: TGTGCCAGCAGCTGGACTAGCGGGGGGCAGACTGAGCAGTTCTTC
j_gene: TRBJ1-2; abundance: .; len: 14; d_gene: .; v_gene: TRBV2; CDR3aa: CASSPYGTEGGYTF; CDR3nt: TGTGCCAGCAGTCCGTACGGGACGGAGGGTGGCTACACCTTC
j_gene: TRBJ1-1; abundance: .; len: 13; d_gene: .; v_gene: TRBV12-3/TRBV12-4; CDR3aa: CASSLGQDLEAFF; CDR3nt: TGTGCCAGCAGTTTGGGGCAAGACCTTGAAGCTTTCTTT
j_gene: TRBJ2-3; abundance: .; len: 13; d_gene: .; v_gene: TRBV2; CDR3aa: CASTGDPEGTQYF; CDR3nt: TGTGCCAGCACTGGGGACCCGGAGGGTACGCAGTATTTT
j_gene: TRBJ2-1; abundance: .; len: 13; d_gene: .; v_gene: TRBV6-5; CDR3aa: CASSRDPGNEQFF; CDR3nt: TGTGCCAGCAGTCGTGATCCGGGGAATGAGCAGTTCTTC
j_gene: TRBJ1-5; abundance: .; len: 14; d_gene: TRBD1; v_gene: TRBV10-3; CDR3aa: CAISETGGNQPQHF; CDR3nt: TGTGCCATCAGTGAGACAGGGGGCAATCAGCCCCAGCATTTT
j_gene: TRBJ1-5; abundance: few; len: 15; d_gene: TRBD1; v_gene: TRBV4-1; CDR3aa: CASGSGGAGNQPQHF; CDR3nt: TGCGCCAGCGGCTCAGGGGGCGCGGGCAATCAGCCCCAGCATTTT
j_gene: TRBJ1-6; abundance: .; len: 14; d_gene: .; v_gene: TRBV5-5; CDR3aa: CASTADRFESPLHF; CDR3nt: TGTGCCAGCACCGCGGACAGATTCGAGTCACCCCTCCACTTT
j_gene: TRBJ1-5; abundance: once; len: 12; d_gene: .; v_gene: TRBV28; CDR3aa: CASMGGHQPQHF; CDR3nt: TGTGCCAGCATGGGGGGGCATCAGCCCCAGCATTTT
j_gene: TRBJ1-5; abundance: .; len: 15; d_gene: .; v_gene: TRBV7-2; CDR3aa: CASSLVLQTNQPQHF; CDR3nt: TGTGCCAGCAGCTTAGTCTTACAGACGAATCAGCCCCAGCATTTT
j_gene: TRBJ1-1; abundance: .; len: 15; d_gene: TRBD1; v_gene: TRBV5-4; CDR3aa: CASSLATTGGTEAFF; CDR3nt: TGTGCCAGCAGCTTGGCCACAACAGGGGGCACTGAAGCTTTCTTT
j_gene: TRBJ2-7; abundance: .; len: 14; d_gene: .; v_gene: TRBV9; CDR3aa: CASSVGGSSYEQYF; CDR3nt: TGTGCCAGCAGCGTAGGCGGCAGTTCCTACGAGCAGTACTTC
j_gene: TRBJ2-3; abundance: .; len: 15; d_gene: .; v_gene: TRBV5-4; CDR3aa: CASSLQGGRRDTQYF; CDR3nt: TGTGCCAGCAGCCTTCAGGGGGGAAGAAGAGATACGCAGTATTTT
j_gene: TRBJ2-7; abundance: .; len: 15; d_gene: TRBD2; v_gene: TRBV6-6; CDR3aa: CASRSRDYGTYEQYF; CDR3nt: TGTGCCAGCAGAAGTCGGGACTACGGAACCTACGAGCAGTACTTC
j_gene: TRBJ2-5; abundance: .; len: 15; d_gene: TRBD2; v_gene: TRBV2; CDR3aa: CASSTSAGGQETQYF; CDR3nt: TGTGCCAGCAGTACGTCAGCGGGGGGACAAGAGACCCAGTACTTC
j_gene: TRBJ1-2; abundance: .; len: 14; d_gene: TRBD1; v_gene: TRBV2; CDR3aa: CASSGTGGRYGYTF; CDR3nt: TGTGCCAGCAGTGGGACAGGAGGTCGGTATGGCTACACCTTC
j_gene: TRBJ2-3; abundance: few; len: 15; d_gene: .; v_gene: TRBV9; CDR3aa: CASSGPFRAADTQYF; CDR3nt: TGTGCCAGCAGCGGACCCTTCAGGGCGGCAGATACGCAGTATTTT
j_gene: TRBJ1-2; abundance: .; len: 13; d_gene: TRBD1; v_gene: TRBV2; CDR3aa: CASSGQGLGGYTF; CDR3nt: TGTGCCAGCAGTGGACAGGGACTGGGAGGCTACACCTTC
j_gene: TRBJ1-2; abundance: few; len: 16; d_gene: TRBD1; v_gene: TRBV7-3; CDR3aa: CASSGLLTGLNYGYTF; CDR3nt: TGTGCCAGCAGCGGGCTCCTGACAGGGCTGAACTATGGCTACACCTTC
j_gene: TRBJ1-4; abundance: .; len: 14; d_gene: TRBD1; v_gene: TRBV6-5; CDR3aa: CASSSRGRNEKLFF; CDR3nt: TGTGCCAGCAGCTCCAGGGGGCGAAATGAAAAACTGTTTTTT
j_gene: TRBJ2-5; abundance: once; len: 16; d_gene: .; v_gene: TRBV6-2/TRBV6-3; CDR3aa: CASSYGDNLYQETQYF; CDR3nt: TGTGCCAGCAGTTACGGGGACAACCTGTACCAAGAGACCCAGTACTTC
j_gene: TRBJ1-1; abundance: .; len: 12; d_gene: .; v_gene: TRBV28; CDR3aa: CASSLTGRETFF; CDR3nt: TGTGCCAGCAGTTTAACGGGGCGGGAGACTTTCTTT
j_gene: TRBJ2-3; abundance: .; len: 16; d_gene: .; v_gene: TRBV2; CDR3aa: CASSAQGLKSTDTQYF; CDR3nt: TGTGCCAGCAGTGCCCAGGGACTGAAAAGCACAGATACGCAGTATTTT